These 27 T cell receptor beta chains were all obtained from the same sample, sequenced in a study of tumor and adjacent non-tumor tissue in lung cancer. This sample's RNA came from whole unsorted tissue. A modified ARM-PCR protocol with three rounds of nested PCR amplified TCRbeta. TCRdb itself ran the multiplex PCR reads through MiXCR, one entry per CDR3 protein. Of 100,000 to 120,000 distinct CDR3 sequences listed, approximately 84% are singletons. Sequenced: lung tumor tissue. The receptors come from a man in his sixties or seventies with non-small cell lung cancer.

This clonotype was recorded many times. This chain links TRBV20-1 with TRBJ2-1, with 7 positions matching TRBD1. J was trimmed by 4 bases and V by 6 bases; bases with no gene match: 9. CDR3 length: 14 residues. Germline loops: CDR1 DFQATT, CDR2 SNEGSKA (reference sequence). CDR3 protein: CSAEPGQKYNEQFF. The CDR3 bases are TGCAGTGCAGAACCGGGACAGAAATACAATGAGCAGTTCTTC.

Worth noting for this clonotype: Mismatch with germline at one junction end may stem from a read error. V usage is TRBV12-3 or TRBV12-4 and J usage is TRBJ1-1; D gene uncertain. The CDR3 runs 12 residues. This CDR3 reads CASRGSSTGAFF. DNA of the CDR3: TGTGCCAGCAGAGGTTCCTCTACTGGAGCTTTCTTT.

About this clonotype itself: Relative to the germline gene, one junction end is altered; a read error may explain this. The chain couples TRBV29-1 to TRBJ1-2; D is uncertain. Germline V gene sequence: CDR1 SQVTM, CDR2 ANQGSEA. There are 14 residues in the CDR3. The DNA of the CDR3 is TGCAGCGCCGAGAGAGGAAAGGCTAACTATGGCTATATCTTC. It translates to CSAERGKANYGYIF.

Comments on this clonotype: At one boundary the junction diverges from the germline segment, which might be a read error. V usage is TRBV28 and J usage is TRBJ2-7; the match to TRBD2 covers 11 bases. CDR1 and CDR2 (germline): MDHEN, SYDVKM. The CDR3 runs 15 residues. The DNA for the CDR3 is TGTGCCAGCAATCTATTAGCGGGAGGGCCGGGCGAGCACTACTTC. Translated: CASNLLAGGPGEHYF.

In the case of this clonotype: Just one base apart from a much larger clone, this may be a read error. The rearrangement links TRBV20-1 to TRBJ1-1; D gene ambiguous. Germline CDR1 is DFQATT and CDR2 is SNEGSKA (reference sequence). With 1 base removed from V and 10 bases from J, the gap between germline ends came to 16 bases. This CDR3 has 13 amino acids. CDR3 amino acids: CSARGPGSLGAFF. The CDR3 DNA reads as TGCAGTGCTAGAGGCCCGGGTAGCCTTGGAGCTTTCTTT.

This clonotype has a single count. This chain links TRBV14 with TRBJ2-1; weak D call: TRBD1 (5 bases). From germline, CDR1 is SGHDN and CDR2 FVKESK. The V end was cut by 0 bases, the J end by 12 bases, with 30 bases between. The CDR3 contains 19 residues. The CDR3 region is CASSQEFLQQVSSYYVQFF. The CDR3 DNA reads TGTGCCAGCAGCCAAGAGTTCCTACAACAGGTCAGCTCCTACTATGTGCAGTTCTTC.

V gene TRBV29-1 combines with J gene TRBJ2-1, with D hard to call. Germline CDR1 and CDR2: SQVTM and ANQGSEA. There are 12 residues in the CDR3. V lost 5 bases and J 7 bases, leaving 12 bases between the germline ends. Here the CDR3 DNA reads TGCAGCGTTACCGAGGATAAGAATGAGCAGTTCTTC. Translation: CSVTEDKNEQFF.

This clonotype was seen just once. V and J are TRBV11-2 and TRBJ2-5, with unresolved D. In germline, CDR1 is SGHAT, CDR2 FQNNGV. The CDR3 is 14 amino acids. V gave up 1 base and J gave up 5 bases, with 11 bases separating them. The CDR3 sequence is CASSLVRVGETQYF. For the CDR3, the DNA is TGTGCCAGCAGCTTAGTAAGGGTAGGGGAGACCCAGTACTTC.

This clonotype appeared once. The conserved phenylalanine or tryptophan is not found at the CDR3 terminus, so this likely reflects a read error. The V gene is TRBV6-5, the J gene TRBJ1-6, with D unclear. Germline CDR1 reads MNHEY; CDR2 reads SVGAGI. The CDR3 contains 14 residues. The V end lost 2 bases, the J end lost 11 bases, and 13 bases lay between the germline ends. The CDR3 sequence is CASSYTDGVTPLHI. CDR3 bases: TGTGCCAGCAGTTACACGGACGGGGTAACACCCCTCCACATT.

With respect to this clonotype: The germline gene is not matched at one end of the junction; a read error may be the cause. The CDR3 nucleotides read TGCGCCAGCAGCAGAAGTGGGACAACTAATGAGAAACTGTTTTTT. This codes for CASSRSGTTNEKLFF. The rearrangement links TRBV11-2 to TRBJ1-4; a weak D match, TRBD1 (6 bases). The CDR3 spans 15 residues. Germline lookup yields CDR1 SGHAT and CDR2 FQNNGV.

In the case of this clonotype: A clone one base away is much larger, so this may be a read error. This sequence joins TRBV20-1 and TRBJ2-1; D gene unclear. Germline V gene sequence: CDR1 DFQATT, CDR2 SNEGSKA (reference sequence). V lost 5 bases and J lost 1, with 9 bases in between. CDR3 length: 13 amino acids. The CDR3 DNA reads as TGCAGTGCTCTCGGTCATTCCTACAATGAGCAGTTCTTC. Translation: CSALGHSYNEQFF.

In regard to this clonotype: One junction end does not reproduce the germline sequence, and a read error may be involved. The J gene is TRBJ2-7, the V gene TRBV6-6; 8 nucleotides align to TRBD1. The length of the CDR3 is 14 residues. Germline lookup yields CDR1 MNHNY and CDR2 SVGAGI (reference sequence). The CDR3 bases are TGTGCCAGCAGTAGGGACAGGACATCCTATGAGCAGTACTTC. It yields the protein CASSRDRTSYEQYF.

Concerning this clonotype itself: As the CDR3 is not closed by the conserved phenylalanine or tryptophan, this likely results from a read error. The chain couples TRBV12-3 or TRBV12-4 to TRBJ1-2, with D maybe TRBD1 (6 bases). The CDR3 has 15 amino acids. With 2 bases removed from V and 4 bases from J, the gap between germline ends came to 14 bases. The CDR3 DNA reads TGTGCCAGCAGTTTATTCACAGGGTTTGGCTATGGCTACACCTAT. Amino acids: CASSLFTGFGYGYTY.

Comments on this clonotype: One end of the junction does not line up with germline, which may come from a read error. The genes are TRBV28 and TRBJ1-5; 9 nucleotides line up with TRBD1. The CDR3 spans 17 residues. CDR1 and CDR2 (germline): MDHEN, SYDVKM. CDR3 sequence (DNA): TGTGCCGGCAGTCTCGATGACAGGGGGATCGGCAATCAGTCCCAGCATTTT. Encoded protein: CAGSLDDRGIGNQSQHF.

The rearrangement joins TRBV5-6 to TRBJ2-1; D gene uncertain. Germline CDR1 SGHDT, CDR2 YYEEEE. This CDR3 spans 16 amino acids. V gave up 0 bases and J gave up 1 base, with 11 bases separating them. The CDR3 nucleotides are TGTGCCAGCAGCTTGGGATTCCATTGTTCCTACAATGAGCAGTTCTTC. This codes for CASSLGFHCSYNEQFF.

Only a few counts were recorded for this clonotype. The junction departs from the called germline gene at one end, perhaps through a read error. CDR3 loop: CNVDKGADTQYF. The CDR3 DNA is TGCAACGTTGATAAGGGTGCAGATACGCAGTATTTT. The chain recombines TRBV29-1 with TRBJ2-3, with D unclear. The CDR3 is 12 residues long. Germline assignment: CDR1 SQVTM and CDR2 ANQGSEA.

Only one count was recorded for this clonotype. One end of the junction varies from germline; a read error may be responsible. The chain uses TRBV5-1 and TRBJ1-1; D is perhaps TRBD1 (6 bases). CDR3 size: 13 residues. Looked up from germline, CDR1 is SGHRS and CDR2 is YFSETQ. This CDR3 reads CASSLGNRAEAFF. The DNA of the CDR3 is TGCGCAAGCAGCTTGGGGAACAGGGCTGAAGCTTTCTTT.

Details on this clonotype: A much larger clone differs by one base, so this may be a read error. This chain links TRBV6-5 with TRBJ2-5, with TRBD2 matching over 9 bases. The J call is doubtful: the DNA matches TRBJ2-1 better. This CDR3 spans 16 amino acids. Germline loops: CDR1 MNHEY, CDR2 SVGAGI. CDR3 protein: CASSYSVAGEKATQFF. CDR3 nucleotide sequence: TGTGCCAGCAGTTACTCGGTAGCGGGGGAAAAAGCGACCCAGTTCTTC.

Notes on this clonotype: This is likely a read error, given that the CDR3 carries no conserved phenylalanine or tryptophan at its end. V and J are TRBV5-4 and TRBJ2-7, with D maybe TRBD2 (5 bases). Germline V CDR1 and CDR2: SGHNT, YYREEE (reference sequence). V shed 0 bases and J shed 3 bases, with 13 bases lying between them. The CDR3 length is 15 residues. CDR3 region: CASSLGSGSDYEQYL. CDR3 DNA sequence: TGTGCCAGCAGCTTGGGTAGTGGGAGCGACTACGAGCAGTACTTG.

The chain links TRBV29-1 to TRBJ1-1; possibly TRBD1 for D (5 bases). Germline V gives CDR1 SQVTM, CDR2 ANQGSEA. The length of the CDR3 is 12 residues. Trimming took off 8 bases at V and 8 bases at J, with 18 bases between the two ends. The CDR3: CSTWGQGLEAFF. DNA of the CDR3: TGCAGCACATGGGGCCAGGGCCTCGAAGCTTTCTTT.

For this clonotype: Relative to the germline gene, one junction end is altered; a read error may explain this. J is TRBJ2-7 and V is TRBV6-6; 10 nucleotides align to TRBD2. Per the germline V gene, CDR1 is MNHNY and CDR2 is SVGAGI (reference sequence). The CDR3 consists of 16 residues. The CDR3 nucleotides read TGTGCCAGCAGCTACTCGACTAGCGGGTACTACTACGAGCAGTACTTC. This gives the protein CASSYSTSGYYYEQYF.

This clonotype was detected only once. Germline and junction disagree at one end, which may indicate a read error. The chain couples TRBV10-1 to TRBJ2-1; 9 nucleotides line up with TRBD1. CDR1 WNHNN and CDR2 SYGVQD come from the germline V gene (reference sequence). The CDR3 is made up of 13 amino acids. The CDR3 protein is CASNEGQGPEQFF. The CDR3 coding sequence is TGCGCCAGCAATGAGGGACAGGGTCCTGAGCAGTTCTTC.

On this clonotype: Germline and junction disagree at one end, which may indicate a read error. The chain joins TRBV29-1 to TRBJ2-1; D is undetermined. CDR1 is SQVTM and CDR2 is ANQGSEA in the germline V gene. The length of the CDR3 is 12 residues. For the CDR3, the DNA is TGCAGCCCGGAACATGGTAACCATGAGCAGATCTTC. Its protein is CSPEHGNHEQIF.

A note on this clonotype: This sequence may be a read error, since a much larger clone differs from it by one base. This sequence joins TRBV5-1 and TRBJ2-3, with TRBD2 identical over 7 bases. The CDR3 covers 16 residues. CDR1 is SGHRS, CDR2 YFSETQ, per germline. The CDR3 sequence is CASSLSAGASTNTQYF. Written as DNA, the CDR3 is TGCGCCAGCAGCTTGTCTGCGGGAGCTAGCACAAATACGCAGTATTTT.

Remarks on this clonotype: The junction does not match germline at one end; this may be a read error. DNA for the CDR3: TGTGCCAGCATCCAAGGAGTGGCGGGGGGGGAGCAGTTCTTC. It encodes CASIQGVAGGEQFF. The chain links TRBV14 to TRBJ2-1; 9 positions agree with TRBD2. Germline CDR1 SGHDN, CDR2 FVKESK. The CDR3 is 14 residues long.

Concerning this clonotype itself: An end of the junction differs from the germline gene, which may be a read error. The chain couples TRBV11-2 to TRBJ2-2, with D perhaps TRBD2 (5 bases). The V gene's germline CDR1 is SGHAT and CDR2 FQNNGV. The CDR3 is 14 residues long. As DNA, the CDR3 is TGTGTCGGCAACTTAGAGCAGAACACCGGGGAGTTGTTTTTT. Translating it yields CVGNLEQNTGELFF. The whole variable domain, remainder taken from reference TRBV11-2 and TRBJ2-2, is EAGVAQSPRYKIIEKRQSVAFWCNPISGHATLYWYQQILGQGPKLLIQFQNNGVVDDSQLPKDRFSAERLKGVDSTLKIQPAKLEDSAVYLCVGNLEQNTGELFFGEGSRLTVL.

V usage is TRBV10-2 and J usage is TRBJ1-5; TRBD1 agrees at 8 bases. The CDR3 extends over 16 amino acids. The V gene's germline CDR1 is WSHSY and CDR2 SAAADI. DNA for the CDR3: TGCGTCAGGAAAACCGACAGGGGTGGTAGCAATCACCACCAGCATTTT. Translating it yields CVRKTDRGGSNHHQHF.